The next 32 T cell receptor beta chains were all read from a single sample in a study of chemoradiotherapy in HPV16-positive cancers. TCRdb's table, derived via immunoSEQ multiplex PCR, lists solely in-frame clones and lacks some. Here the sample spans about 53,000 clones, around 90% being singletons. The sequencing used blood, collected from a patient who underwent chemoradiotherapy. These receptors were obtained from a human donor with HPV-associated anogenital cancer.

J is TRBJ2-2 and V is TRBV5-1; the D gene is possibly TRBD2 (6 bases). This CDR3 has 16 amino acids. Looked up from germline, CDR1 is SGHRS and CDR2 is YFSETQ. Trimming took off 3 bases at V and 5 bases at J, with 17 bases between the two ends. The CDR3 DNA reads as TGCGCCAGCAGCTCGGACGGACGGACTACAACCGGGGAGCTGTTTTTT. Protein: CASSSDGRTTTGELFF. Full variable domain (remainder filled in from reference TRBV5-1 and TRBJ2-2): KAGVTQTPRYLIKTRGQQVTLSCSPISGHRSVSWYQQTPGQGLQFLFEYFSETQRNKGNFPGRFSGRQFSNSRSEMNVSTLELGDSALYLCASSSDGRTTTGELFFGEGSRLTVL.

In its sample, this clone was seen once. The chain has TRBV5-6 and TRBJ1-1, with 10 nucleotides matching TRBD1. CDR1 and CDR2 from the germline V gene are SGHDT and YYEEEE. CDR3 length: 12 amino acids. V was pared by 0 bases and J by 13 bases, with 3 bases of the junction left unmatched. In DNA, the CDR3 is TGTGCCAGCAGCTTGGGGACAGGGGGAGATTTCTTT. Translation: CASSLGTGGDFF.

The genes are TRBV5-6 and TRBJ1-1; D gene ambiguous. Trimming took 0 bases from V and 0 from J, leaving 15 bases between them. CDR1 and CDR2 from the germline V gene are SGHDT and YYEEEE. CDR3 length: 17 amino acids. CDR3 sequence: CASSLVAGIEMNTEAFF. The DNA for the CDR3 is TGTGCCAGCAGCTTGGTCGCCGGGATTGAAATGAACACTGAAGCTTTCTTT. Filled out from reference TRBV5-6 and TRBJ1-1, the complete variable domain reads DAGVTQSPTHLIKTRGQQVTLRCSPKSGHDTVSWYQQALGQGPQFIFQYYEEEERQRGNFPDRFSGHQFPNYSSELNVNALLLGDSALYLCASSLVAGIEMNTEAFFGQGTRLTVV.

The CDR3 spells CASSLVEGAHEQYF. DNA for the CDR3: TGTGCCAGCAGCTTAGTCGAGGGAGCCCACGAGCAGTACTTC. This chain joins TRBV7-8 and TRBJ2-7, with D possibly matching TRBD2 (5 bases). The CDR3 extends over 14 amino acids. Germline values: CDR1 SGHVS, CDR2 FQNEAQ. With 1 base removed from V and 5 bases from J, the gap between germline ends came to 12 bases. The full variable domain, rest sourced from reference TRBV7-8 and TRBJ2-7, is GAGVSQSPRYKVAKRGQDVALRCDPISGHVSLFWYQQALGQGPEFLTYFQNEAQLDKSGLPSDRFFAERPEGSVSTLKIQRTQQEDSAVYLCASSLVEGAHEQYFGPGTRLTVT.

The chain links TRBV7-2 to TRBJ1-1, with 7 bases matching TRBD1. The CDR3 covers 15 residues. V trimming: 1 base; J trimming: 6 bases; junction bases outside the gene matches: 8. CDR1 is SGHTA, CDR2 FQGNSA, per germline. The CDR3 protein is CASSLEQGRRAEAFF. As DNA, the CDR3 is TGTGCCAGCAGCTTAGAACAGGGGAGGAGGGCTGAAGCTTTCTTT.

This clone has a single count. The V call is TRBV19, the J call TRBJ1-6, with D hard to call. This CDR3 comprises 15 residues. Germline loops: CDR1 LNHDA, CDR2 SQIVND (reference sequence). V gave up 7 bases and J gave up 9 bases, with 19 bases separating them. CDR3 amino acids: CASTPGSSGGSPLHF. CDR3 nucleotides: TGTGCCAGTACCCCCGGCTCCAGTGGTGGTTCACCCCTCCACTTT.

The chain couples TRBV25-1 to TRBJ2-3, with TRBD2 identical over 14 bases. Germline loops: CDR1 MGHDK, CDR2 SYGVNS. This CDR3 contains 18 residues. V shed 3 bases, J shed 5 bases, and the junction held 10 bases outside the gene matches. The CDR3 nucleotides read TGTGCCAGCAGTGATGGCCCCGGACTAGCGGGGGGCCTAGATACGCAGTATTTT. Its protein product is CASSDGPGLAGGLDTQYF.

V is TRBV7-2 and J is TRBJ1-3; D possibly corresponds to TRBD1 (5 bases). Germline V gives CDR1 SGHTA, CDR2 FQGNSA. V was clipped by 0 bases and J by 0 bases, with 9 bases between them. The CDR3 has 16 residues. The CDR3 DNA reads as TGTGCCAGCAGCTTAGCGGACACTTTCTCTGGAAACACCATATATTTT. This gives the protein CASSLADTFSGNTIYF. Filled out from reference TRBV7-2 and TRBJ1-3, the complete variable domain reads GAGVSQSPSNKVTEKGKDVELRCDPISGHTALYWYRQSLGQGLEFLIYFQGNSAPDKSGLPSDRFSAERTGGSVSTLTIQRTQQEDSAVYLCASSLADTFSGNTIYFGEGSWLTVV.

This clone has a single count. This rearrangement joins TRBV5-1 to TRBJ1-4; 12 bases are shared with TRBD1. Per germline, CDR1 SGHRS and CDR2 YFSETQ. The V segment lost 5 bases and the J segment 4 bases; nucleotides outside the gene matches: 3. The CDR3 spans 15 residues. The chain's CDR3 is CASRGQGAGNEKLFF. The CDR3 nucleotides are TGCGCCAGCAGGGGACAGGGGGCCGGTAATGAAAAACTGTTTTTT.

The chain has TRBV30 and TRBJ2-2; 7 bases line up with TRBD2. The ends lost 4 bases at V and 8 bases at J; junction bases unmatched: 13. The length of the CDR3 is 15 residues. Per germline, CDR1 GTSNPN and CDR2 SVGIG (reference sequence). The CDR3 sequence is CAWKRHLSGGGELFF. Written as DNA, the CDR3 is TGTGCCTGGAAGAGGCATCTCTCGGGGGGTGGGGAGCTGTTTTTT.

The gene calls are TRBV19 and TRBJ1-1; possible D gene TRBD1, 6 bases. Germline CDR1 is LNHDA and CDR2 is SQIVND (reference sequence). Trimming shortened V by 5 bases and J by 0 bases, and 13 bases separated the two germline ends. The CDR3 has 15 residues. The CDR3 here is CASSSGGQMNTEAFF. The CDR3 region has the DNA TGTGCCAGTAGTTCGGGGGGCCAAATGAACACTGAAGCTTTCTTT.

The chain joins TRBV19 to TRBJ2-5; TRBD1 might be the D (6 bases). The CDR3 has 15 amino acids. Per germline, CDR1 LNHDA and CDR2 SQIVND (reference sequence). The V end lost 5 bases, the J end lost 1 base, and 14 bases lay between the germline ends. The CDR3 protein is CASSPRTVFQETQYF. In nucleotides, the CDR3 is TGTGCCAGTAGTCCCCGGACAGTCTTCCAAGAGACCCAGTACTTC.

The rearrangement joins TRBV7-2 to TRBJ2-5, with TRBD1 matching over 10 bases. The V gene's germline CDR1 is SGHTA and CDR2 FQGNSA. The CDR3 sequence is 17 residues long. The junction had 12 bases not matched to a gene; V was cut back by 6 bases and J by 2 bases. The CDR3, as DNA: TGTGCCAGCAGAGCCACCGGGACAGGGGCCTTTCAAGAGACCCAGTACTTC. Translating it yields CASRATGTGAFQETQYF.

The chain combines TRBV6-5 with TRBJ2-5, with D perhaps TRBD1 (6 bases). CDR3 length equals 13 residues. V was shortened by 6 bases and J by 4 bases, with 12 bases between the two germline ends. Germline values: CDR1 MNHEY, CDR2 SVGAGI. The chain's CDR3 is CASRPTGRETQYF. The CDR3 DNA follows: TGTGCCAGCAGGCCAACAGGGAGAGAGACCCAGTACTTC.

V usage is TRBV19 and J usage is TRBJ2-3; D is unclear. Germline CDR1 is LNHDA and CDR2 is SQIVND (reference sequence). With 3 bases removed from V and 2 bases from J, the gap between germline ends came to 9 bases. This CDR3 has 14 residues. CDR3 bases: TGTGCCAGTAGTATTTGGCTAGACACAGATACGCAGTATTTT. Protein sequence: CASSIWLDTDTQYF.

This chain uses TRBV10-3 with TRBJ1-6; TRBD1 matches 9 bases. Germline assignment: CDR1 ENHRY and CDR2 SYGVKD. CDR3 length equals 15 residues. The ends lost 2 bases at V and 7 bases at J; junction bases unmatched: 3. As DNA, the CDR3 is TGTGCCATCAGTGAGAGGACAGGGGTCAATTCACCCCTCCACTTT. It specifies CAISERTGVNSPLHF.

The V gene is TRBV12-5, the J gene TRBJ2-5; D call uncertain. Germline CDR1 and CDR2: LGHNT and FRNRAP. Trimming removed 6 bases from V and 5 bases from J, with 7 bases in between. CDR3 length equals 11 residues. The CDR3 DNA reads TGTGCTAGTGGGGGTATGGAGACCCAGTACTTC. This gives the protein CASGGMETQYF.

The table lists this clone with a count of one. The chain employs TRBV7-2 and TRBJ1-2; no definite D call. V lost 1 base, J lost 4 bases, and 10 bases lay in between. CDR3 length: 14 residues. Germline assignment: CDR1 SGHTA and CDR2 FQGNSA. CDR3 nucleotides: TGTGCCAGCAGCTTAGTTGGAGAGCTCTATGGCTACACCTTC. Amino acid sequence: CASSLVGELYGYTF.

The chain has TRBV5-5 and TRBJ1-1; D remains unclear. The CDR3 extends over 14 amino acids. CDR1 SGHKS and CDR2 YYEKEE come from the germline V gene (reference sequence). V shed 3 bases and J shed 1 base, with 10 bases lying between them. The CDR3 nucleotides read TGTGCCAGCAGCTCGGACGGGAGGAACACTGAAGCTTTCTTT. This codes for CASSSDGRNTEAFF. The full variable domain, its missing parts supplied by reference TRBV5-5 and TRBJ1-1, is DAGVTQSPTHLIKTRGQQVTLRCSPISGHKSVSWYQQVLGQGPQFIFQYYEKEERGRGNFPDRFSARQFPNYSSELNVNALLLGDSALYLCASSSDGRNTEAFFGQGTRLTVV.

The chain couples TRBV7-6 to TRBJ2-1; a weak D match, TRBD2 (7 bases). Germline V gives CDR1 SGHVS, CDR2 FNYEAQ. V lost 8 bases, J lost 2 bases, and 16 bases lay in between. The CDR3 spans 15 residues. Written as DNA, the CDR3 is TGTGCCAGCTCCCCGGGGGGCCAAACCTACAATGAGCAGTTCTTC. Protein: CASSPGGQTYNEQFF.

The chain uses TRBV19 and TRBJ2-2, with 8 bases that match TRBD1. CDR3 length: 15 residues. Germline lookup yields CDR1 LNHDA and CDR2 SQIVND (reference sequence). The V segment lost 3 bases and the J segment 1 base; nucleotides outside the gene matches: 1. CDR3 nucleotide sequence: TGTGCCAGTAGTATGGGACAGGTGAACACCGGGGAGCTGTTTTTT. Protein sequence: CASSMGQVNTGELFF.

The rearrangement joins TRBV7-8 to TRBJ1-5; D gene ambiguous. CDR1 SGHVS and CDR2 FQNEAQ come from the germline V gene. The CDR3 runs 15 residues. The ends were cut back, 1 base at V and 11 bases at J, with 18 bases in the middle. Here the CDR3 DNA reads TGTGCCAGCAGCTTAGGAGACACAACCTGGGAGGCCCAGCATTTT. Protein: CASSLGDTTWEAQHF.

This clone came up a few times. V and J are TRBV5-1 and TRBJ1-5; no clear D. The CDR3 is 14 residues long. The germline V gene encodes CDR1 SGHRS and CDR2 YFSETQ. V lost 0 bases and J 4 bases, leaving 8 bases between the germline ends. The CDR3 region has the DNA TGCGCCAGCAGCTTGGACGGAGGGAATCAGCCCCAGCATTTT. Amino acid sequence: CASSLDGGNQPQHF. Looking up the rest from reference TRBV5-1 and TRBJ1-5 gives the full variable domain: KAGVTQTPRYLIKTRGQQVTLSCSPISGHRSVSWYQQTPGQGLQFLFEYFSETQRNKGNFPGRFSGRQFSNSRSEMNVSTLELGDSALYLCASSLDGGNQPQHFGDGTRLSIL.

The chain joins TRBV7-2 to TRBJ2-7, with a tentative D call TRBD1 (6 bases). This CDR3 comprises 15 residues. V lost 5 bases and J 2 bases, leaving 16 bases between the germline ends. Germline V lookup: CDR1 SGHTA, CDR2 FQGNSA. Here the CDR3 reads CASSLQGSGPYEQYF. CDR3 sequence (DNA): TGTGCCAGCAGCCTACAGGGATCCGGCCCCTACGAGCAGTACTTC.

The J gene is TRBJ1-1, the V gene TRBV9; tentative D call: TRBD1 (5 bases). Trimming cost V 3 bases and J 0 bases, with 15 bases left between them. Germline-derived CDR1 and CDR2 are SGDLS and YYNGEE. The CDR3 extends over 16 amino acids. The CDR3 here is CASSALPGLLNTEAFF. As DNA, the CDR3 is TGTGCCAGCAGCGCCCTTCCGGGACTGTTGAACACTGAAGCTTTCTTT.

The rearrangement uses TRBV5-5 and TRBJ1-5, with D hard to call. Germline assignment: CDR1 SGHKS and CDR2 YYEKEE (reference sequence). The CDR3 consists of 14 residues. The germline V and J ends were trimmed by 3 bases and 4 bases, with 11 bases remaining between them. The CDR3 region is CASSSGAPNQPQHF. The DNA of the CDR3 is TGTGCCAGCAGCTCCGGCGCGCCTAATCAGCCCCAGCATTTT.

V is TRBV11-2 and J is TRBJ2-5; D might be TRBD2 (6 bases). The CDR3 sequence is 13 residues long. Per the germline V gene, CDR1 is SGHAT and CDR2 is FQNNGV. The germline V and J ends were trimmed by 3 bases and 3 bases, with 8 bases remaining between them. As DNA, the CDR3 is TGTGCCAGCAGCTTTAGCGGTAAAGAGACCCAGTACTTC. Its translation is CASSFSGKETQYF.

The rearrangement joins TRBV2 to TRBJ1-5; D is possibly TRBD1 (6 bases). The germline V gene has CDR1 SNHLY and CDR2 FYNNEI. V was shortened by 4 bases and J by 4 bases, with 11 bases between the two germline ends. The CDR3 sequence is 14 residues long. CDR3 sequence: CASSGQGLNQPQHF. In DNA, the CDR3 is TGTGCCAGCAGTGGCCAGGGGTTGAATCAGCCCCAGCATTTT.

The chain is built from TRBV5-4 and TRBJ1-1; TRBD1 matches at 9 bases. CDR1 is SGHNT, CDR2 YYREEE, per germline (reference sequence). Trimming removed 2 bases from V and 3 bases from J; junction bases left unmatched: 5. The CDR3 is 15 amino acids. Written as DNA, the CDR3 is TGTGCCAGCAGCTTACAGGGGGCAGGTGACACTGAAGCTTTCTTT. Encoded protein: CASSLQGAGDTEAFF.

The rearrangement joins TRBV10-1 to TRBJ1-1, with D unclear. The germline V gene encodes CDR1 WNHNN and CDR2 SYGVQD (reference sequence). V was shortened by 6 bases and J by 1 base, with 9 bases between the two germline ends. The CDR3 contains 13 residues. The CDR3: CASRLAENTEAFF. The CDR3 bases are TGCGCCAGCAGGTTGGCGGAGAACACTGAAGCTTTCTTT.

This chain uses TRBV10-3 with TRBJ2-6; 9 bases match TRBD2. Germline assignment: CDR1 ENHRY and CDR2 SYGVKD. This CDR3 has 16 residues. V shed 8 bases, J shed 0 bases, and the junction held 5 bases outside the gene matches. CDR3 in DNA: TGTGCCATCGGAGCGGGAGGCTACTCTGGGGCCAACGTCCTGACTTTC. It yields the protein CAIGAGGYSGANVLTF.

The genes are TRBV2 and TRBJ1-2; 7 nucleotides agree with TRBD1. The V gene end was trimmed by 10 bases and the J gene end by 3 bases; junction bases not matched to a gene: 5. This CDR3 comprises 12 residues. The germline V gene has CDR1 SNHLY and CDR2 FYNNEI. CDR3 sequence: CANRTGDYGYTF. The CDR3 coding sequence is TGTGCCAACCGGACAGGAGACTATGGCTACACCTTC.